This entry lists 18 T cell receptor beta chains sequenced from one sample in a study of human T cells and chemical hapten exposure. TCRdb used MiXCR to reprocess the RACE reads, holding one entry per CDR3 protein. The sample consists of roughly 50,000 distinct CDR3 sequences, approximately 9.9% of them appearing once. Time point described: patch test 3, about 24 weeks after DPC sensitization. Treatment meaning: therapeutic diphenylcyclopropenone sensitization with weekly scalp DPC. Specimen: whole blood, collected in connection with sensitization to the hapten diphenylcyclopropenone (DPC). The receptors were sampled from a woman aged 40 to 50 with alopecia areata. Some clones in this sample may be carry-over from other donors' samples.

This clonotype was observed at least ten times. V and J are TRBV7-6 and TRBJ2-7; maybe TRBD1 (5 bases). CDR3 length equals 14 residues. The germline V gene encodes CDR1 SGHVS and CDR2 FNYEAQ. With 1 base removed from V and 0 bases from J, the gap between germline ends came to 7 bases. This CDR3 reads CASSLGGNSYEQYF. CDR3 sequence (DNA): TGTGCCAGCAGCTTAGGGGGCAACTCCTACGAGCAGTACTTC. Looking up the rest from reference TRBV7-6 and TRBJ2-7 gives the full variable domain: GAGVSQSPRYKVTKRGQDVALRCDPISGHVSLYWYRQALGQGPEFLTYFNYEAQQDKSGLPNDRFSAERPEGSISTLTIQRTEQRDSAMYRCASSLGGNSYEQYFGPGTRLTVT.

The sample holds many counts of this clonotype. The gene calls are TRBV7-9 and TRBJ1-2, with D possibly matching TRBD1 (6 bases). Germline V gene sequence: CDR1 SEHNR, CDR2 FQNEAQ (reference sequence). Trimming left V 1 base short and J 10 bases short, with 10 bases between. The CDR3 length is 12 residues. The CDR3 region has the DNA TGTGCCAGCAGCTTAGTCCAGGGGAACTACACCTTC. Translation: CASSLVQGNYTF.

The chain recombines TRBV5-1 with TRBJ1-5; 9 nucleotides align to TRBD1. The CDR3 is made up of 14 amino acids. J was trimmed by 7 bases and V by 4 bases; bases with no gene match: 6. The germline gives CDR1 SGHRS, CDR2 YFSETQ. The DNA of the CDR3 is TGCGCCAGCAGCGTGGGACAGGGAGACCAGCCCCAGCATTTT. It is translated as CASSVGQGDQPQHF.

This clonotype was found a few times. The chain combines TRBV7-8 with TRBJ1-2, with TRBD1 identical over 8 bases. The CDR3 is 15 residues long. Germline CDR1 and CDR2: SGHVS and FQNEAQ. V lost 8 bases and J lost 2; bases outside the gene matches: 10. This chain's CDR3 is CASGESGTGNYGYTF. The CDR3 nucleotides read TGTGCCAGCGGGGAATCCGGGACAGGCAACTATGGCTACACCTTC.

The chain joins TRBV7-9 to TRBJ2-7, with a possible D match to TRBD2 (7 bases). The CDR3 spans 14 residues. The germline gives CDR1 SEHNR, CDR2 FQNEAQ (reference sequence). V was clipped by 6 bases and J by 6 bases, with 18 bases between them. The CDR3 reads CASRPEGGYPEQYF. The CDR3 DNA reads as TGTGCCAGCAGACCCGAGGGGGGGTACCCCGAGCAGTACTTC.

About this clonotype: Since a much larger clone is just one base distant, this may be a read error. This chain joins TRBV11-2 and TRBJ2-7; 9 bases align to TRBD1. Germline CDR1 and CDR2: SGHAT and FQNNGV. The V and J ends lost 8 bases and 5 bases, in that order; junction bases with no gene match: 10. The CDR3 contains 14 residues. DNA of the CDR3: TGTGCCAGCGCATGCGGGACAGGGTACCACGAGCAGTACTTC. Protein product: CASACGTGYHEQYF.

This clonotype has more than one count but fewer than ten. The J gene is TRBJ2-3, the V gene TRBV6-4; 12 nucleotides match TRBD2. The germline V gene encodes CDR1 MRHNA and CDR2 SNTAGT. Trimming at V came to 5 bases and at J to 0 bases, leaving 0 bases not matched to a gene. The CDR3 loop spans 15 amino acids. The CDR3 is CASSLAGGSTDTQYF. The CDR3, as DNA: TGTGCCAGCAGTCTAGCGGGGGGGAGCACAGATACGCAGTATTTT.

The V call is TRBV29-1, the J call TRBJ2-5, with TRBD2 identical over 8 bases. CDR1 SQVTM and CDR2 ANQGSEA come from the germline V gene. Losses at the gene ends were 4 bases for V and 1 base for J; bases not matched to a gene: 8. The CDR3 length is 15 residues. The DNA of the CDR3 is TGCAGCGTTGCGTTAGCGGGGCGATTCCAAGAGACCCAGTACTTC. Protein sequence: CSVALAGRFQETQYF.

In this sample, this clonotype turned up many times. The chain links TRBV6-5 to TRBJ2-3; TRBD1 matches 12 bases. Germline V gene lookup returns CDR1 MNHEY and CDR2 SVGAGI. The J segment lost 4 bases and the V segment lost 0 bases, leaving 8 bases of the junction unmatched. This CDR3 has 18 residues. The DNA of the CDR3 is TGTGCCAGCAGTTACTCGAGGTCCCGGGACAGGGGGCCAGATACGCAGTATTTT. Residues: CASSYSRSRDRGPDTQYF.

The chain recombines TRBV3-2 with TRBJ2-2; the D segment call TRBD2 is taken from the table without a DNA check. TRBV3-2 is a known pseudogene. The CDR3 totals 20 residues. CDR3 region: CASSQPKGQGLDISTGELFF. The CDR3, as DNA: TGTGCCAGCAGCCAACCAAAGGGCCAGGGACTAGATATATCCACCGGGGAGCTGTTTTTT.

This clonotype was counted between two and nine times. V is TRBV28 and J is TRBJ1-5, with no clear D. The CDR3 is made up of 14 amino acids. Germline V gene data show CDR1 as MDHEN and CDR2 as SYDVKM. V was clipped by 3 bases and J by 1 base, with 7 bases between them. The CDR3 bases are TGTGCCAGCAGTTTTCCGGGGAGCAATCAGCCCCAGCATTTT. This sequence encodes CASSFPGSNQPQHF.

This clonotype came up many times. CDR3 loop: CASSPRGGQTGANVLTF. The CDR3 region has the DNA TGTGCCAGCAGCCCTAGGGGAGGGCAGACTGGGGCCAACGTCCTGACTTTC. This chain uses TRBV9 with TRBJ2-6; TRBD2 matches 7 bases. The J segment lost 2 bases and the V segment lost 4 bases, leaving 9 bases of the junction unmatched. CDR1 SGDLS and CDR2 YYNGEE come from the germline V gene. The CDR3 contains 17 residues.

This clonotype appeared many times. The chain has TRBV5-4 and TRBJ2-1; 15 bases align to TRBD2. Germline V gives CDR1 SGHNT, CDR2 YYREEE (reference sequence). This CDR3 contains 17 residues. The J segment lost 7 bases and the V segment lost 4 bases, leaving 9 bases of the junction unmatched. This chain's CDR3 is CASSKPGLAGGWNEQFF. The CDR3, as DNA: TGTGCCAGCAGCAAACCGGGACTAGCGGGGGGCTGGAATGAGCAGTTCTTC.

This clonotype was found a few times. The rearrangement joins TRBV6-5 to TRBJ1-5; 7 bases align to TRBD1. Germline values: CDR1 MNHEY, CDR2 SVGAGI. Trimming removed 6 bases from V and 7 bases from J; junction bases left unmatched: 6. The CDR3 loop spans 13 amino acids. The CDR3 coding sequence is TGTGCCAGCAGGCCCACAGGGGCCCAGCCCCAGCATTTT. This translates into CASRPTGAQPQHF.

This clonotype was seen at least ten times. The chain carries TRBV4-1 and TRBJ2-6, with D possibly matching TRBD1 (6 bases). Germline lookup yields CDR1 MGHRA and CDR2 YSYEKL. CDR3 length: 19 residues. Trimming left V 0 bases short and J 0 bases short, with 15 bases between. DNA for the CDR3: TGCGCCAGCAGCCAAGAAGTTTCGACAGGAGGCTCTGGGGCCAACGTCCTGACTTTC. Amino acid sequence: CASSQEVSTGGSGANVLTF.

This chain uses TRBV7-9 with TRBJ1-1; 8 positions match TRBD1. J lost 5 bases, V lost 1 base, and 6 bases had no gene match. CDR1 and CDR2 (germline): SEHNR, FQNEAQ (reference sequence). The CDR3 runs to 15 residues. As DNA, the CDR3 is TGTGCCAGCAGCTTAGGGACAGGGCATGGAACTGAAGCTTTCTTT. This codes for CASSLGTGHGTEAFF.

The sample holds many counts of this clonotype. V usage is TRBV6-4 and J usage is TRBJ2-2, with unresolved D. Trimming removed 0 bases at V and 5 bases at J, with 4 bases between. The length of the CDR3 is 13 residues. Per germline, CDR1 MRHNA and CDR2 SNTAGT. The CDR3 DNA reads as TGTGCCAGCAGTGACTCAGGGACCGGGGAGCTGTTTTTT. Residues: CASSDSGTGELFF.

This clonotype showed up many times. The chain uses TRBV6-6 and TRBJ1-2; D is unclear. V shed 6 bases and J shed 2 bases, with 10 bases lying between them. Germline loops: CDR1 MNHNY, CDR2 SVGAGI (reference sequence). The CDR3 length is 13 residues. The CDR3 protein is CASSRTANYGYTF. The CDR3 nucleotides are TGTGCCAGCAGCCGCACGGCAAACTATGGCTACACCTTC.